This T cell receptor beta chain emerged from a study of shared clonotypes between healthy human individuals. It was into CD45RA+ naive and CD45RA-negative memory subsets that the CD4+ cells were split. Using immunoSEQ multiplex PCR, the repertoire was profiled, and TCRdb retains in-frame clones only, with some absent. Among about 1 million clones listed, 65% to 75% were seen once. This clone showed up many times. What it binds is not known. In the same sample, other DNA sequences code for this CDR3. With V trimmed by 3 bases and J by 9 bases, 1 base remained unmatched. Germline V gene sequence: CDR1 DFQATT, CDR2 SNEGSKA (reference sequence). The length of the CDR3 is 11 residues. Broader study findings: Despite large depth, rarefaction showed incomplete sorted-subset sequencing.

Sequenced material: memory CD4+ T cells sorted from blood. Subset here: CD45RA-negative fraction. The TCR was taken from a man aged 18-30 years in good health. The chain employs TRBV20-1 and TRBJ2-1; 8 nucleotides match TRBD1. CDR3 residues: CSARTGAEQFF. DNA of the CDR3: TGCAGTGCTAGGACAGGGGCTGAGCAGTTCTTC.